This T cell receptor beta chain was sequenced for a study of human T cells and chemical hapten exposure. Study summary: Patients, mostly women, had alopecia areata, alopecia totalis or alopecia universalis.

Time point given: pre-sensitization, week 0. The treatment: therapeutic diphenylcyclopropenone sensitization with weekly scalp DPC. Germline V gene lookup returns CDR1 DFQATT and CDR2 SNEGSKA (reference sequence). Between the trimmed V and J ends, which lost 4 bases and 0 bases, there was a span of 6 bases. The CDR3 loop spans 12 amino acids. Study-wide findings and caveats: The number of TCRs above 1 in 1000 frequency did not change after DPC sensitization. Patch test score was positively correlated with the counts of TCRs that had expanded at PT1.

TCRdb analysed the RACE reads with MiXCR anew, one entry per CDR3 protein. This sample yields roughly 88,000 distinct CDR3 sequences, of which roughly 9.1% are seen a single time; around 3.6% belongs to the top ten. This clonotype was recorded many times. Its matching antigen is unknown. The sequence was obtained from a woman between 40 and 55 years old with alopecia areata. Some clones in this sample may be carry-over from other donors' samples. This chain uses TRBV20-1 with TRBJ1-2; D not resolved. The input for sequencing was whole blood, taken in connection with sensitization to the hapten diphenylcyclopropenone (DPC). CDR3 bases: TGCAGTGCTACCAGTCCTAACTATGGCTACACCTTC. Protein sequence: CSATSPNYGYTF.